A selection of T cell receptor beta chains follows, all from one sample in a study of blood T cells in healthy people across ages. One entry per CDR3 protein results from TCRdb running MiXCR on the 5' RACE reads. The table includes 800,000 to 950,000 distinct CDR3 sequences, 25% to 30% detected once. The same specimen was also included in a second study, on T cells of mothers and their children.

The sample comprised blood. Receptors originate from a woman in her forties in good health. Both conserved end residues are trimmed from each CDR3. Fields, in order: V gene, CDR3 protein.

v_call: TRBV29-1; cdr3_aa: SAGGLQGATEAF
v_call: TRBV29-1; cdr3_aa: SHPGSNTQY
v_call: TRBV7-2; cdr3_aa: ASNLASSYEQY
v_call: TRBV12-3/TRBV12-4; cdr3_aa: ASSPPRATYEQY
v_call: TRBV28; cdr3_aa: ASRQQGESGYT
v_call: TRBV27; cdr3_aa: ASSFLADGTEAF
v_call: TRBV7-2; cdr3_aa: ANRLQGARGLDEAF
v_call: TRBV13; cdr3_aa: ASSFQQGMNGYT
v_call: TRBV24-1; cdr3_aa: ATSSQGQPVDEQF
v_call: TRBV4-1; cdr3_aa: ASSQMGMGSSYEQY
v_call: TRBV5-1; cdr3_aa: ASSLTVSETQY
v_call: TRBV5-1; cdr3_aa: ASSLEVGAGTEAF
v_call: TRBV6-5; cdr3_aa: ASSFRDRGNYGYT
v_call: TRBV12-3/TRBV12-4; cdr3_aa: ASSFTSVNTEAF
v_call: TRBV12-3/TRBV12-4; cdr3_aa: ASNLGVLVPPNTEAF
v_call: TRBV7-2; cdr3_aa: ASSLAGPGEKLF
v_call: TRBV4-1; cdr3_aa: ASSQDPGNPSSYNSPLH
v_call: TRBV28; cdr3_aa: AFSRAGRYEQY
v_call: TRBV29-1; cdr3_aa: SVVEVVGAGGLF
v_call: TRBV9; cdr3_aa: ASNGGGAYNEQF
v_call: TRBV7-7; cdr3_aa: ASSALPGSRGELF
v_call: TRBV10-3; cdr3_aa: AISASSGVPDTQY
v_call: TRBV28; cdr3_aa: ASSPPTGMNTEAF
v_call: TRBV10-3; cdr3_aa: AISDDSLYGYT
v_call: TRBV20-1; cdr3_aa: SARDLVSYEQY
v_call: TRBV3-1; cdr3_aa: ASSQLGGTNTGELF
v_call: TRBV20-1; cdr3_aa: SARDANRVATDIQY
v_call: TRBV28; cdr3_aa: ASSLRGRNSPLH
v_call: TRBV12-3/TRBV12-4; cdr3_aa: ASSHGTTNTGELF
v_call: TRBV6-6; cdr3_aa: ASSSSGTGGPGELF
v_call: TRBV2; cdr3_aa: ASSVEGVEQF
v_call: TRBV20-1; cdr3_aa: SAPGTGGRHYGYT
v_call: TRBV9; cdr3_aa: ASSVTGHGTDTQY
v_call: TRBV29-1; cdr3_aa: SSLRGDGYT
v_call: TRBV18; cdr3_aa: ASSPSNYEQY
v_call: TRBV11-2; cdr3_aa: ASSSTDGTYEQY
v_call: TRBV12-3/TRBV12-4; cdr3_aa: ASSLVSLGGSYEQY
v_call: TRBV5-1; cdr3_aa: ASSFKPIPDTQY
v_call: TRBV7-9; cdr3_aa: ASSFSRGAYNEQF
v_call: TRBV4-1; cdr3_aa: ASSQEWGGYT
v_call: TRBV20-1; cdr3_aa: SAAPGVTEAF
v_call: TRBV28; cdr3_aa: ASSLPGPNEKLF
v_call: TRBV6-5; cdr3_aa: ASSYSYLAKNIQY
v_call: TRBV24-1; cdr3_aa: ATSDLKGGGHNEQF
v_call: TRBV18; cdr3_aa: ASSPGSSAFREAF
v_call: TRBV5-1; cdr3_aa: ASKTGPGQETQY
v_call: TRBV6-2/TRBV6-3; cdr3_aa: ASSYDREYVNTEAF
v_call: TRBV24-1; cdr3_aa: ATSSTGQGAQETQY
v_call: TRBV5-1; cdr3_aa: ASRPGPSYEQY
v_call: TRBV28; cdr3_aa: ASTVAQGRTEAF
v_call: TRBV11-3; cdr3_aa: ASSLAKGFTGELF
v_call: TRBV4-1; cdr3_aa: ASSHSSTPYEQY
v_call: TRBV7-9; cdr3_aa: ASSPPNTEAF
v_call: TRBV13; cdr3_aa: ASSLCRPNARGEQY
v_call: TRBV15; cdr3_aa: ATRGRQNEKLF
v_call: TRBV20-1; cdr3_aa: SATPTALAKNIQY
v_call: TRBV15; cdr3_aa: ATSRVAGALNEQF
v_call: TRBV18; cdr3_aa: ASSPTTGPGELF
v_call: TRBV5-1; cdr3_aa: ASSPSTSSRGTQY
v_call: TRBV4-1; cdr3_aa: ASSRRPRWVEMNTEAF